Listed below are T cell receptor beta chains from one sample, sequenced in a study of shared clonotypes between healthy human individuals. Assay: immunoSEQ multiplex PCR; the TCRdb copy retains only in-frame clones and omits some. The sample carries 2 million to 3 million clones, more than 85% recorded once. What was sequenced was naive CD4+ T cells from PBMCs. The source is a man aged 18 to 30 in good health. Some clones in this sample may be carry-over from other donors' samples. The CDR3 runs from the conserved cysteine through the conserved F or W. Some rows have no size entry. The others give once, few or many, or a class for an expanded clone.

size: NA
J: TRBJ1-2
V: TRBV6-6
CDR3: CASIPFPWPYGYTF

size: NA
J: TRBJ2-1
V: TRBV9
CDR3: CASSVGLREGYNEQFF

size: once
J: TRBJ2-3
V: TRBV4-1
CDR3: CASSLRQGSTDTQYF

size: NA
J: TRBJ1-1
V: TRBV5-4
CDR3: CASSLVVGGNTEAFF

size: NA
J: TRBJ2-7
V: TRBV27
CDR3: CASSLYGTSPHEQYF

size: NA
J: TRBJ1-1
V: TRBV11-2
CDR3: CASSLTVRGEAFF

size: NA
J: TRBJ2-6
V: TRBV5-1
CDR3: CASSSTLSGANVLTF

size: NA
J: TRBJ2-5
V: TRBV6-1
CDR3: CASSEAAGVLQETQYF

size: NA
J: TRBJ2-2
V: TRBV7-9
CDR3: CASRHTGGTGELFF

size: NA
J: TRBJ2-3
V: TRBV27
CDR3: CASSSQPTPRLTDTQYF

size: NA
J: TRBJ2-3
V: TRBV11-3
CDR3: CASSLGTARDTQYF

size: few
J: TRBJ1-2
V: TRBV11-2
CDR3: CASSHRADYGYTF

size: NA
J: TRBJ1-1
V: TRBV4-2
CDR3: CASSPRLNTEAFF

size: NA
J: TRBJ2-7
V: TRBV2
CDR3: CASSDQGAFYEQYF

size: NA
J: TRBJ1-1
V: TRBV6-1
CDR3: CASRHQGNTEAFF

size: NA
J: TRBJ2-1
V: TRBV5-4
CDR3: CASTISTADEQFF

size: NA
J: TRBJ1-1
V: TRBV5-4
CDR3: CASSPQRSGNTEAFF

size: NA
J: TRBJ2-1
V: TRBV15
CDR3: CATSRGGAKYNEQFF

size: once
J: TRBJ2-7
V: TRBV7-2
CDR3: CASSLSGPYEQYF

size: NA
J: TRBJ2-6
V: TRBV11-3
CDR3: CASSATGRASGANVLTF

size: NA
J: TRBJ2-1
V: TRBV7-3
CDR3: CASSQVGTNYNEQFF

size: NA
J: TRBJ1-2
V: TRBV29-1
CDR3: CSVTRENYGYTF

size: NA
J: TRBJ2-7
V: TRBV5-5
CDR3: CASSLGRHYEQYF

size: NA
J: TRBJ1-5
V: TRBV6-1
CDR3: CASSPDRSQPQHF

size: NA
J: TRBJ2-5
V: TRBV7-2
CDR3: CASTKTETQYF

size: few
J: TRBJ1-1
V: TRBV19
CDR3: CASSILGNTEAFF

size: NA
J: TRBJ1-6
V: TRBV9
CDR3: CASSAGGTGTVGSPLHF

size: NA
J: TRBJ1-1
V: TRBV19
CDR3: CASSKGRNRDRNTEAFF

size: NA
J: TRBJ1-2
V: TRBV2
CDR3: CASRAQGGRGGYTF

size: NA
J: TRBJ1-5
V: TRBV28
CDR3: CASSLSQDNQPQHF

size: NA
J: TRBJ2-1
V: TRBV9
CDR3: CASSVEGLAGGSYNEQFF

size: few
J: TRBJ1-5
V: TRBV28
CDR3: CASSGDRVHQPQHF

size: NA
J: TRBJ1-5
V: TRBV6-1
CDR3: CASSEPGNQPQHF

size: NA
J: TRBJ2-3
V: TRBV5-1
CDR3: CASSLEGSSTDTQYF

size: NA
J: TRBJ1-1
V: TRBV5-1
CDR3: CASSLPEHTEAFF

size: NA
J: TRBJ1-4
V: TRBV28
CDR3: CASRSYRGDEKLFF

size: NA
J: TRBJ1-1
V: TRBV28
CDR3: CASRSLQGAVGTEAFF

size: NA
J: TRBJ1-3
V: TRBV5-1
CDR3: CASSLVSDSGNTIYF

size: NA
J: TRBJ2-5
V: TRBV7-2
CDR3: CASSLALRGKTQYF

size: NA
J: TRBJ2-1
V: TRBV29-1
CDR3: CSVWDPRANEQFF